Below are 17 T cell receptor beta chains sequenced from a single sample in a study of T cells after somatic rescue of genetic block. Sequencing was performed with immunoSEQ multiplex PCR; in TCRdb, only in-frame clones are kept and a portion is missing. This table holds 70,000 or so clones, roughly 94% found once. Sequencing input: peripheral blood mononuclear cells (PBMCs). All receptors derive from a man between 35 and 55 years old.

This clone has only a few counts. The CDR3 DNA is TGTGCCAGCTCACCAGACAGCGAATCCTATGGCTACACCTTC. This gives the protein CASSPDSESYGYTF. The chain joins TRBV18 to TRBJ1-2, with D possibly being TRBD1 (5 bases). Germline V lookup: CDR1 KGHSH, CDR2 LQKENI. V was pared by 2 bases and J by 4 bases, with 11 bases between. The CDR3 totals 14 residues.

The chain combines TRBV28 with TRBJ1-1, with D unclear. The CDR3 is 15 amino acids. The V gene lost 6 bases and the J gene lost 4 bases, with 18 bases spanning the gap. The germline gives CDR1 MDHEN, CDR2 SYDVKM. Here the CDR3 DNA reads TGTGCCAGCAGCCGTCCCGGGTTCCGGGGCACTGAAGCTTTCTTT. It encodes CASSRPGFRGTEAFF.

CDR3 coding DNA: TGTGCCAGCAGCCTCTCCGGGGTCGCCTACGAGCAGTACTTC. Protein: CASSLSGVAYEQYF. The chain is built from TRBV11-1 and TRBJ2-7, with a weak D call TRBD2 (5 bases). CDR3 size: 14 residues. V was pared by 5 bases and J by 2 bases, with 13 bases between. The germline gives CDR1 SGHAT, CDR2 FQDESV (reference sequence).

The chain's CDR3 is CASSVGVGALLYEQYF. The CDR3, as DNA: TGTGCCAGCAGCGTAGGGGTTGGGGCCCTACTCTACGAGCAGTACTTC. This chain links TRBV9 with TRBJ2-7, with D perhaps TRBD1 (5 bases). Deletions cut 0 bases from V and 3 bases from J, with 16 bases between. Per germline, CDR1 SGDLS and CDR2 YYNGEE. CDR3 size: 16 residues.

The chain has TRBV19 and TRBJ1-5; tentatively, D is TRBD1 (5 bases). Between the trimmed V and J ends, which lost 1 base and 4 bases, there was a span of 8 bases. Germline V gene sequence: CDR1 LNHDA, CDR2 SQIVND (reference sequence). The CDR3 totals 14 residues. The CDR3 is CASSIVGANQPQHF. For the CDR3, the DNA is TGTGCCAGTAGTATAGTAGGGGCGAATCAGCCCCAGCATTTT.

V usage is TRBV5-1 and J usage is TRBJ2-1, with D hard to call. The CDR3 has 12 residues. V dropped 4 bases and J dropped 3 bases, with 5 bases sitting between them. Germline V gene sequence: CDR1 SGHRS, CDR2 YFSETQ. For the CDR3, the DNA is TGCGCCAGCAGCGTCAACTACAATGAGCAGTTCTTC. As protein: CASSVNYNEQFF.

This clone came up once. The chain links TRBV7-8 to TRBJ2-7; no clear D. CDR3 length: 12 residues. The V gene's germline CDR1 is SGHVS and CDR2 FQNEAQ. With 2 bases removed from V and 3 bases from J, the gap between germline ends came to 5 bases. CDR3 coding DNA: TGTGCCAGCAGCTTACCGGGCTACGAGCAGTACTTC. This sequence encodes CASSLPGYEQYF.

This sequence joins TRBV5-4 and TRBJ1-3; D unresolved. The germline V gene has CDR1 SGHNT and CDR2 YYREEE (reference sequence). The CDR3 length is 14 residues. Trimming took off 2 bases at V and 1 base at J, with 7 bases between the two ends. This CDR3 is CASSFGSSGNTIYF. The CDR3, as DNA: TGTGCCAGCAGCTTCGGCAGTTCTGGAAACACCATATATTTT.

The chain employs TRBV6-4 and TRBJ2-3; either TRBD1 or TRBD2 may fit D (5 bases each). Trimming stripped 3 bases from V and 2 bases from J, with 9 bases between. The CDR3 covers 14 residues. Germline V gives CDR1 MRHNA, CDR2 SNTAGT. The CDR3 DNA follows: TGTGCCAGCAGTGATGGGGGATACACAGATACGCAGTATTTT. Residues: CASSDGGYTDTQYF.

This chain joins TRBV15 and TRBJ2-3; 7 nucleotides line up with TRBD1. Trimming cost V 4 bases and J 1 base; bases outside gene matches: 5. The CDR3 spans 15 residues. From germline, CDR1 is LNHNV and CDR2 YYDKDF (reference sequence). CDR3 sequence (DNA): TGTGCCACCAGCATAGGGGGCGAGGGCACAGATACGCAGTATTTT. It codes for CATSIGGEGTDTQYF.

Only one count was recorded for this clone. V and J are TRBV18 and TRBJ2-2; D perhaps matches TRBD2 (6 bases). The germline V gene has CDR1 KGHSH and CDR2 LQKENI. Trimming cost V 1 base and J 0 bases, with 9 bases left between them. CDR3 length equals 16 residues. The CDR3 DNA reads TGTGCCAGCTCACCACGGTCGGGAGCGAACACCGGGGAGCTGTTTTTT. Its translation: CASSPRSGANTGELFF. The whole variable domain, filled in from reference TRBV18 and TRBJ2-2, reads NAGVMQNPRHLVRRRGQEARLRCSPMKGHSHVYWYRQLPEEGLKFMVYLQKENIIDESGMPKERFSAEFPKEGPSILRIQQVVRGDSAAYFCASSPRSGANTGELFFGEGSRLTVL.

The chain combines TRBV5-1 with TRBJ2-2; 8 bases are shared with TRBD2. This CDR3 region has 13 residues. The V gene end was trimmed by 4 bases and the J gene end by 7 bases; junction bases not matched to a gene: 3. Germline values: CDR1 SGHRS, CDR2 YFSETQ. CDR3 protein: CASSGGTSGELFF. For the CDR3, the DNA is TGCGCCAGCAGCGGCGGGACTAGCGGGGAGCTGTTTTTT.

The chain has TRBV27 and TRBJ2-7, with D perhaps matching TRBD2 (5 bases). The CDR3 has 14 residues. Trimming stripped 3 bases from V and 2 bases from J, with 11 bases between. The germline V gene has CDR1 MNHEY and CDR2 SMNVEV (reference sequence). The CDR3 reads CASSFGVGPYEQYF. CDR3 nucleotide sequence: TGTGCCAGCAGTTTCGGGGTAGGTCCCTACGAGCAGTACTTC.

The chain links TRBV7-9 to TRBJ1-2; perhaps TRBD1 as D (5 bases). CDR1 and CDR2 (germline): SEHNR, FQNEAQ (reference sequence). V lost 7 bases, J lost 3 bases, and 18 bases lay in between. The CDR3 has 15 amino acids. This chain's CDR3 is CASTYPSGLDYGYTF. Here the CDR3 DNA reads TGTGCCAGCACCTATCCATCGGGACTTGACTATGGCTACACCTTC.

The chain's CDR3 is CASKTGTSYYNEQFF. Written as DNA, the CDR3 is TGCGCCAGCAAGACCGGGACAAGCTACTACAATGAGCAGTTCTTC. The chain recombines TRBV23-1 with TRBJ2-1, with a weak D call TRBD1 (6 bases). TRBV23-1 qualifies as an ORF whose function is uncertain. This CDR3 spans 15 amino acids. Between the trimmed V and J ends, which lost 7 bases and 3 bases, there was a span of 16 bases.

The V and J genes are TRBV5-1 and TRBJ2-7; 8 nucleotides agree with TRBD1. The V gene's germline CDR1 is SGHRS and CDR2 YFSETQ. CDR3 length: 14 residues. V lost 0 bases and J lost 5; bases outside the gene matches: 4. This CDR3 is CASSLGQGAHEQYF. The CDR3 region has the DNA TGCGCCAGCAGCTTGGGGCAGGGGGCCCACGAGCAGTACTTC.

This chain joins TRBV18 and TRBJ1-1; perhaps TRBD1 as D (5 bases). This CDR3 region has 15 residues. Germline V gene sequence: CDR1 KGHSH, CDR2 LQKENI. V was clipped by 3 bases and J by 3 bases, with 14 bases between them. CDR3 DNA: TGTGCCAGCTCACCTTACGGGGCGCTGGACACTGAAGCTTTCTTT. Its translation is CASSPYGALDTEAFF.